A single T cell receptor beta chain is shown here with its context. What antigen it recognizes has not been identified. No clone much larger than this one lies a single base away; base qualities are absent. Donors were healthy HIV-negative adults with no recently reported acute infections or vaccinations. Only Caucasian adults living in Nashville, Tennessee, USA were represented among the donors. CD4+ T cells were enriched by magnetic negative selection, after which naive cells were positively selected on CD45RA and the negative fraction was taken as the memory subset. Blood was collected by leukapheresis, and PBMCs were isolated by Ficoll-Histopaque density gradient centrifugation and then cryopreserved in liquid nitrogen vapor phase. Purity and quantity of every magnetically sorted T cell population were checked by analytical flow cytometry. Each sorted fraction had its genomic DNA isolated and then quantified by UV absorbance on a Nanodrop 2000c.

This sample was included in a study of shared clonotypes between healthy human individuals (dated by TCRdb to 2018 to 2021). About the investigation overall: The cohort included a few men and a couple of women between 18 and 49 years of age. Per donor, three plates each were used for CD4 naive and CD4 memory, two for CD8 naive, and one for CD8 memory. To estimate repertoire size and how much clonotypes are shared between individuals, the study performed deep sequencing of blood TCR repertoires from a handful of healthy adults. Libraries were prepared and TCR repertoires were sequenced by different laboratories using diverse techniques, in order to increase sequencing depth and limit assay-specific biases. Per donor, leukapheresis produced somewhere between about 0.85 and 8.9 billion PBMCs. On the study overall, not on this receptor specifically: Incomplete sequencing was indicated by rarefaction of sorted-subset datasets, despite the large sequencing depth. Sampling was restricted to blood, and TCR repertoires in tissue are likely to differ from TCR repertoires in blood. Estimated clonotype richness was generally larger for naive than for memory subsets. Because the study included a small number of donors, the genetic and exposure-history diversity represented was limited. Compared with non-shared clonotypes, the clonotypes found in all four sorted-subset donors had higher generation probabilities. Around 5.4% of naive CD4, around 4% of naive CD8, around 2.3% of memory CD4, and roughly 0.4% of memory CD8 clonotypes were shared across four donors. Based on pairwise subsampling, the degree of clonotype sharing among donors was expected to be affected by sequencing depth.

CDR1 and CDR2, per the germline V gene, are SGHDT and YYEEEE. V lost 4 bases and J lost 0 bases, and the count of bases not matched to a germline gene is 12. There are 19 amino acids in the CDR3, from cysteine to phenylalanine inclusive. The DNA shown is the 57-base CDR3, in frame from base 1. Using the deep immunoSEQ assay, TCR CDR3 regions were amplified from genomic DNA by multiplex PCR. Extracted genomic DNA from each cell subset was spread evenly across all wells of several immunoSEQ 96-well plates, with each plate serving as a replicate. For sorted subsets, each replicate PCR was loaded with approximately 200 ng genomic DNA, equivalent to some 27,000 T cell genomes. Purified libraries were quantified with a Qubit 3.0 fluorometer, sized on a Bioanalyzer 2100, and re-quantified with the KAPA Library Quantification kit. Every immunoSEQ 96-well plate was sequenced on a separate single-read 150-cycle Illumina NextSeq 550 flow cell. The original pipeline was this. Because the immunoSEQ output held only junctional sequences and lacked quality scores, the filtering could not match the filtering applied to full-length reads. To assign V/J genes and CDR3, sequences were annotated against IMGT germline references using PyIR, a Python wrapper for IgBLAST v1.9. Reads with weak V/J assignments (E-value above 1e-6), missing CDR3, stop codons, out-of-frame junctions, or ambiguous translated residues were removed. A V3J clonotype was defined by an identical inferred V gene, J gene, and CDR3 amino acid sequence. To compute the percentage overlap between repertoires, the number of shared unique clonotypes was divided by the size of the smaller repertoire. RTK rarefaction, the Chao1 estimator, and Recon v2.1 estimates of unobserved clonotypes were used to assess repertoire richness. OLGA was used to compute generation probabilities for all TCRbeta clonotypes that the gDNA method yielded from a handful of donors. Imported from immuneACCESS, the table was reduced by TCRdb to in-frame sequences with V and J called. These copies leave out some clones; in studies compared against another copy, an unresolved V gene accounts for under half, and the cause of the remainder is not known. From that table come the V and J calls and clone size; the DNA was used to work out D and trimming. This sample gives 2,500,000 or so clones in total; around 90% of them show up just once. Of the sample, over 0.12% is held by the ten largest clones.

The V and J segments used are TRBV5-6 and TRBJ1-5, and 11 junctional nucleotides match TRBD1. The receptor comes from a man aged 18 to 35 in good health. The sequencing input was naive CD4+ T cells sorted from blood. This specimen's cell subset or site label, interpreted: CD45RA+ positively selected. The nucleotides are TGTGCCAGCAGCAACACCGGGACAGGGGGAGATCATAGCAATCAGCCCCAGCATTTT. This sequence encodes CASSNTGTGGDHSNQPQHF.